Presented here are 2 T cell receptor beta chains from one specimen sequenced in a study of blood T cell repertoires in COVID-19 (dated by TCRdb to 2018 to 2021). Library method: the immunoSEQ multiplex PCR assay. TCRdb holds this immuneACCESS table with in-frame rearrangements only. Some clones are missing; in checked studies, unresolved V genes explain under half, and the rest has no known cause. The sample table shows over 200,000 clones, and 80% to 90% are seen once. 15% to 20% of the sample is taken by the ten largest. Sequencing was performed on peripheral blood. The receptor set was obtained from an elderly woman with active or convalescent COVID-19.

The chain combines TRBV29-1 with TRBJ2-5; D gene ambiguous. V lost 4 bases, J lost 1 base, and 10 bases lay in between. The CDR3 runs to 13 residues. CDR1 is SQVTM, CDR2 ANQGSEA, per germline. CDR3 sequence (DNA): TGCAGCGTTGGTCTGGCTAGCCAAGAGACCCAGTACTTC. Amino acid sequence: CSVGLASQETQYF. The complete variable domain, with remaining parts taken from reference TRBV29-1 and TRBJ2-5, reads SAVISQKPSRDICQRGTSLTIQCQVDSQVTMMFWYRQQPGQSLTLIATANQGSEATYESGFVIDKFPISRPNLTFSTLTVSNMSPEDSSIYLCSVGLASQETQYFGPGTRLLVL.

Remarks on this clone: The same CDR3 arises from other DNA sequences in this sample as well. This rearrangement joins TRBV27 to TRBJ1-1, with unresolved D. CDR3 length: 13 amino acids. V was pared by 0 bases and J by 4 bases, with 6 bases between. Per the germline V gene, CDR1 is MNHEY and CDR2 is SMNVEV (reference sequence). The CDR3 reads CASSLSRGTEAFF. CDR3 coding DNA: TGTGCCAGCAGTTTATCGCGGGGCACTGAAGCTTTCTTT.